The 6 T cell receptor beta chains reported below all come from one sample, sequenced in a study of cytomegalovirus exposure and HLA in healthy donors. Researchers ran the PCR with 60 Vbeta and 13 Jbeta primers. Sequenced by immunoSEQ multiplex PCR; TCRdb stores in-frame clones only, minus some. The table includes 95,000 to 150,000 clones, over 65% detected once. The sequencing sample was made of PBMCs. The receptors derive from a woman in her 40s in good health and CMV-seropositive.

The V gene is TRBV7-2, the J gene TRBJ1-2; D is ambiguous. The germline V and J ends were trimmed by 5 bases and 4 bases, with 11 bases remaining between them. The germline CDR1 and CDR2 sequences are SGHTA and FQGNSA. This CDR3 has 13 amino acids. CDR3 sequence: CASSVASSYGYTF. CDR3 DNA sequence: TGTGCCAGCAGCGTGGCTTCTAGCTATGGCTACACCTTC. The variable domain in full, completed from reference TRBV7-2 and TRBJ1-2, reads GAGVSQSPSNKVTEKGKDVELRCDPISGHTALYWYRQSLGQGLEFLIYFQGNSAPDKSGLPSDRFSAERTGGSVSTLTIQRTQQEDSAVYLCASSVASSYGYTFGSGTRLTVV.

The chain has TRBV11-1 and TRBJ2-1; 7 positions agree with TRBD2. The CDR3 spans 16 residues. Germline CDR1 reads SGHAT; CDR2 reads FQDESV (reference sequence). Losses at the gene ends were 3 bases for V and 7 bases for J; bases not matched to a gene: 12. The CDR3 loop reads CASSLYLGGNQNEQFF. The CDR3 nucleotides are TGTGCCAGCAGCTTGTATCTCGGGGGGAACCAAAATGAGCAGTTCTTC.

The V and J genes are TRBV11-3 and TRBJ2-7; D gene unclear. CDR3 length: 12 amino acids. V lost 5 bases and J lost 6, with 11 bases in between. Germline V CDR1 and CDR2: SGHNT, YENEEA. CDR3 coding DNA: TGTGCCAGCAGCCCCCCCTCCGGCGAGCAGTACTTC. This codes for CASSPPSGEQYF.

The chain uses TRBV5-1 and TRBJ2-4; unclear D gene. Germline V gene data show CDR1 as SGHRS and CDR2 as YFSETQ. CDR3 length: 13 amino acids. Trimming pared 1 base from V and 9 bases from J, leaving 11 bases between. The CDR3 loop reads CASSLTTGGIQYF. The CDR3 nucleotides are TGCGCCAGCAGCTTGACTACGGGTGGCATTCAGTACTTC.

The chain carries TRBV13 and TRBJ1-3, with D tentatively TRBD1 (6 bases). Germline V lookup: CDR1 PRHDT, CDR2 FYEKMQ (reference sequence). Trimming took off 1 base at V and 0 bases at J, with 13 bases between the two ends. This CDR3 spans 17 amino acids. The CDR3 reads CASSLETGPDSGNTIYF. In DNA, the CDR3 is TGTGCCAGCAGCTTAGAGACAGGCCCAGACTCTGGAAACACCATATATTTT.

This clone was detected a few times. The V gene is TRBV6-5, the J gene TRBJ2-3, with 7 bases aligning to TRBD1. With 0 bases clipped from V and 9 bases from J, the junction kept 9 bases outside the gene matches. CDR3 length: 15 residues. Looked up from germline, CDR1 is MNHEY and CDR2 is SVGAGI. The CDR3 sequence is CASSYSGEGGLTQYF. The DNA of the CDR3 is TGTGCCAGCAGTTACTCGGGTGAAGGGGGCCTAACGCAGTATTTT.